Given below is one TCR beta chain in context. Original processing methods: Estimation of nucleated cell counts was performed using reference gene primer amplification. TCRdb's copy holds only in-frame clones and misses some; the assay was immunoSEQ multiplex PCR. V and J calls and clone size are copied from that table; D and trimming were computed from the DNA. The data contain 85,000 to 95,000 clones, 60% to 85% of them singletons. This sample was taken from a study of blood T cell repertoires in COVID-19. As for the study in general: The samples span acute and convalescent COVID-19 from the United States, Italy and Spain. In each case, the material was cDNA or gDNA derived from T cells, B-cell-depleted T cells, or PBMCs.

With V trimmed by 4 bases and J by 3 bases, 3 bases remained unmatched. Looked up from germline, CDR1 is SGHNT and CDR2 is YYREEE (reference sequence). This CDR3 is built from 14 residues. The V call is TRBV5-4, the J call TRBJ2-5; the match to TRBD1 covers 10 bases. The clonotype originates from a man aged 65-85 years with acute or convalescent COVID-19. Sequencing was done on a sample of peripheral blood. The CDR3, as DNA: TGTGCCAGCAGCGGCGGGACAGGGGAAGAGACCCAGTACTTC. It is translated as CASSGGTGEETQYF.